These 5 T cell receptor beta chains originate from one sample sequenced in a study of T-cell memory formation after mild COVID-19. TCRdb redid the calling of the 5' RACE reads with MiXCR, one entry per CDR3 protein. The sample holds fewer than 50,000 distinct CDR3 sequences, roughly 6.6% seen once. The specimen was PBMCs or a T cell subset sorted from them (not recorded which). Every receptor here comes from an adult who had mild COVID-19 (a few samples of this study predate the infection). Cell type and time point are not known.

This clonotype was seen repeatedly, ten times or more. The gene calls are TRBV5-1 and TRBJ2-2, with 8 bases matching TRBD1. The trim removed 0 bases at V and 0 bases at J, leaving 1 base unmatched. Germline CDR1 reads SGHRS; CDR2 reads YFSETQ. The CDR3 sequence is 16 residues long. The CDR3 region is CASSLEGQANTGELFF. CDR3 DNA sequence: TGCGCCAGCAGCTTGGAGGGACAGGCGAACACCGGGGAGCTGTTTTTT.

The sample holds many counts of this clonotype. V usage is TRBV6-5 and J usage is TRBJ2-2, with 8 bases lining up with TRBD2. This CDR3 is built from 12 residues. The germline gives CDR1 MNHEY, CDR2 SVGAGI. Germline trimming cut 9 bases from V and 6 bases from J; bases unmatched to any gene: 3. The CDR3 sequence: CASKAGAGELFF. The CDR3 region has the DNA TGTGCCAGTAAAGCGGGAGCCGGGGAGCTGTTTTTT.

This clonotype was found many times. The rearrangement joins TRBV29-1 to TRBJ1-4, with TRBD1 matching over 9 bases. The CDR3 has 13 amino acids. V lost 7 bases, J lost 8 bases, and 8 bases stayed unmatched. Looked up from germline, CDR1 is SQVTM and CDR2 is ANQGSEA. The CDR3 coding sequence is TGCAGCGCTCAGACAGGGACAGGGGAAAAACTGTTTTTT. It is translated as CSAQTGTGEKLFF.

The sample holds many counts of this clonotype. The chain links TRBV3-1 to TRBJ2-7; 10 bases are shared with TRBD1. Germline V CDR1 and CDR2: LGHDT, YNNKEL (reference sequence). The J segment lost 1 base and the V segment lost 2 bases, leaving 2 bases of the junction unmatched. The CDR3 totals 15 residues. CDR3 DNA sequence: TGTGCCAGCAGCCAACCGGGACAGGGGTCCTACGAGCAGTACTTC. This gives the protein CASSQPGQGSYEQYF.

The sample holds many counts of this clonotype. V gene TRBV12-3 or TRBV12-4 combines with J gene TRBJ2-5; weak D call: TRBD2 (5 bases). The CDR3 runs 13 residues. V dropped 3 bases and J dropped 4 bases, with 9 bases sitting between them. The chain's CDR3 is CASSLEVSETQYF. DNA for the CDR3: TGTGCCAGCAGTTTGGAGGTTTCAGAGACCCAGTACTTC.